Below, 28 T cell receptor beta chains from the same sample are listed, as sequenced in a study of T-cell memory formation after mild COVID-19. TCRdb processed the 5' RACE reads anew with MiXCR; each CDR3 protein has one entry. The table shows 550,000 to 700,000 distinct CDR3 sequences, with roughly 17% occurring only once. Material for sequencing was PBMCs or a T cell subset sorted from them (not recorded which). The origin of the receptors is an adult woman who had mild COVID-19 (a few samples of this study predate the infection). Cell type and time point are not known.

The V gene is TRBV5-1, the J gene TRBJ2-1; D is possibly TRBD2 (5 bases). This CDR3 is built from 15 residues. Germline lookup yields CDR1 SGHRS and CDR2 YFSETQ. Trimming took 4 bases from V and 5 from J, leaving 16 bases between them. The CDR3 DNA follows: TGCGCCAGCAGCGAGGGTAGTCGGGTACACAATGAGCAGTTCTTC. As protein: CASSEGSRVHNEQFF.

In this sample, this clonotype turned up a few times. CDR3 sequence reads: CSARMGLAGQFF. The CDR3 DNA reads TGCAGTGCTAGAATGGGACTAGCGGGGCAGTTCTTC. The chain couples TRBV20-1 to TRBJ2-1; the match to TRBD2 covers 12 bases. This CDR3 is built from 12 residues. The V gene end was trimmed by 2 bases and the J gene end by 12 bases; junction bases not matched to a gene: 2. Germline assignment: CDR1 DFQATT and CDR2 SNEGSKA (reference sequence).

This clonotype was counted between two and nine times. The V call is TRBV5-1, the J call TRBJ2-1; D is possibly TRBD2 (5 bases). The CDR3 has 14 residues. The germline V gene encodes CDR1 SGHRS and CDR2 YFSETQ. The V end lost 7 bases, the J end lost 2 bases, and 13 bases lay between the germline ends. CDR3 sequence: CASGQSGTYNEQFF. CDR3 DNA sequence: TGCGCCAGCGGCCAAAGCGGAACCTACAATGAGCAGTTCTTC.

CDR3 coding DNA: TGTGCCAGCAGCTTAAACGGACAGATCTACAATGAGCAGTTCTTC. Translation: CASSLNGQIYNEQFF. The rearrangement joins TRBV5-8 to TRBJ2-1; TRBD1 might be the D (6 bases). This CDR3 spans 15 amino acids. Between the trimmed V and J ends, which lost 2 bases and 3 bases, there was a span of 12 bases. CDR1 and CDR2 from the germline V gene are SGHTS and YDEGEE.

This chain uses TRBV12-3 or TRBV12-4 with TRBJ2-4; the D call may be TRBD1 or TRBD2 (5 bases each). V shed 6 bases and J shed 4 bases, with 13 bases lying between them. The CDR3 contains 14 residues. The CDR3 DNA reads as TGTGCCAGCAGCCGGGACGGACTTAAAAACATTCAGTACTTC. It is translated as CASSRDGLKNIQYF.

The table lists this clonotype with a few counts. V is TRBV25-1 and J is TRBJ2-1; 10 nucleotides agree with TRBD1. Germline V gene lookup returns CDR1 MGHDK and CDR2 SYGVNS. The CDR3 consists of 16 residues. Trimming removed 5 bases from V and 7 bases from J; junction bases left unmatched: 11. The chain's CDR3 is CASSFSWTGGVNEQFF. CDR3 sequence (DNA): TGTGCCAGCAGTTTTTCCTGGACAGGGGGGGTTAATGAGCAGTTCTTC.

This clonotype was found many times. V usage is TRBV7-6 and J usage is TRBJ2-3; TRBD2 aligns across 9 bases. This CDR3 spans 15 amino acids. V lost 4 bases and J lost 4; bases outside the gene matches: 6. Germline assignment: CDR1 SGHVS and CDR2 FNYEAQ. The chain's CDR3 is CASSSSGGPSDTQYF. In DNA form, the CDR3 reads TGTGCCAGCAGCTCAAGCGGGGGGCCGTCAGATACGCAGTATTTT.

The chain employs TRBV18 and TRBJ2-5; D may be TRBD1 (6 bases). The CDR3 loop spans 13 amino acids. V was clipped by 2 bases and J by 3 bases, with 7 bases between them. Germline V gene data show CDR1 as KGHSH and CDR2 as LQKENI. CDR3: CASSPNREETQYF. The CDR3 coding sequence is TGTGCCAGCTCACCAAACAGGGAAGAGACCCAGTACTTC.

V usage is TRBV7-9 and J usage is TRBJ1-1; D is perhaps TRBD1 (5 bases). Trimming took 2 bases from V and 0 from J, leaving 13 bases between them. This CDR3 region has 16 residues. Germline V gene lookup returns CDR1 SEHNR and CDR2 FQNEAQ (reference sequence). CDR3 protein: CASSLSRGGMNTEAFF. The DNA for the CDR3 is TGTGCCAGCAGCTTAAGCCGGGGGGGTATGAACACTGAAGCTTTCTTT.

V gene TRBV7-9 combines with J gene TRBJ2-7; the D gene is possibly TRBD1 (5 bases). The CDR3 runs 13 residues. Between the trimmed V and J ends, which lost 3 bases and 3 bases, there was a span of 9 bases. Germline V lookup: CDR1 SEHNR, CDR2 FQNEAQ (reference sequence). The CDR3 sequence is CASSFNQGYEQYF. CDR3 coding DNA: TGTGCCAGCAGCTTCAATCAGGGCTACGAGCAGTACTTC.

This clonotype has a handful of counts. The rearrangement uses TRBV3-1 and TRBJ2-5; 12 bases align to TRBD2. The CDR3 consists of 16 residues. J gave up 4 bases and V 1 base, and 4 bases lay outside the gene matches. Germline V gives CDR1 LGHDT, CDR2 YNNKEL (reference sequence). The DNA of the CDR3 is TGTGCCAGCAGCCAAGGAACTAGCGGGAGGTTAGAGACCCAGTACTTC. This codes for CASSQGTSGRLETQYF.

This clonotype was seen only a few times. The CDR3 region is CASSASTVDWDTQYF. CDR3 sequence (DNA): TGTGCCAGCAGTGCCTCGACTGTAGATTGGGATACGCAGTATTTT. V and J are TRBV12-3 or TRBV12-4 and TRBJ2-3; no firm D call. V was cut by 5 bases and J by 6 bases, with 18 bases left in between. The CDR3 has 15 amino acids.

The chain employs TRBV29-1 and TRBJ2-2, with 7 bases identical to TRBD2. Looked up from germline, CDR1 is SQVTM and CDR2 is ANQGSEA. The CDR3 sequence is 13 residues long. V lost 7 bases, J lost 4 bases, and 6 bases stayed unmatched. CDR3 protein: CSADGRGTGELFF. Here the CDR3 DNA reads TGCAGCGCGGATGGGAGGGGCACCGGGGAGCTGTTTTTT.

The table lists this clonotype with a few counts. J is TRBJ2-3 and V is TRBV5-1; D is possibly TRBD2 (5 bases). Germline CDR1 is SGHRS and CDR2 is YFSETQ. This CDR3 is built from 16 residues. Trimming took off 0 bases at V and 2 bases at J, with 13 bases between the two ends. The CDR3 is CASSLGGASLTDTQYF. In DNA form, the CDR3 reads TGCGCCAGCAGCTTGGGGGGAGCCAGCCTCACAGATACGCAGTATTTT.

J is TRBJ2-2 and V is TRBV7-8; D remains ambiguous. V was pared by 4 bases and J by 7 bases, with 25 bases between. The CDR3 runs to 18 residues. Germline CDR1 SGHVS, CDR2 FQNEAQ. This chain's CDR3 is CASSSHRVTAEILGELFF. The CDR3 bases are TGTGCCAGCAGCTCGCACCGAGTGACTGCTGAAATCCTCGGGGAGCTGTTTTTT.

CDR3 DNA sequence: TGTGCCAGCAGTGTCCGGGACTCATACGAGCAGTACTTC. Its protein is CASSVRDSYEQYF. This chain links TRBV3-1 with TRBJ2-7; D may be TRBD2 (6 bases). This CDR3 has 13 residues. Between the trimmed V and J ends, which lost 6 bases and 4 bases, there was a span of 13 bases. CDR1 is LGHDT and CDR2 is YNNKEL in the germline V gene (reference sequence).

This chain uses TRBV7-9 with TRBJ1-1; D may be TRBD1 (5 bases). The CDR3 totals 16 residues. With 4 bases removed from V and 6 bases from J, the gap between germline ends came to 21 bases. The germline gives CDR1 SEHNR, CDR2 FQNEAQ (reference sequence). The CDR3 DNA follows: TGTGCCAGCAGCTCCCCGGGACTAGTCCGAGGCGCTGAAGCTTTCTTT. Protein: CASSSPGLVRGAEAFF. The full variable domain, rest sourced from reference TRBV7-9 and TRBJ1-1, is DTGVSQNPRHKITKRGQNVTFRCDPISEHNRLYWYRQTLGQGPEFLTYFQNEAQLEKSRLLSDRFSAERPKGSFSTLEIQRTEQGDSAMYLCASSSPGLVRGAEAFFGQGTRLTVV.

The V and J genes are TRBV19 and TRBJ2-1; 8 bases are shared with TRBD2. The CDR3 extends over 14 amino acids. Germline lookup yields CDR1 LNHDA and CDR2 SQIVND (reference sequence). Trimming at V came to 3 bases and at J to 3 bases, leaving 1 base not matched to a gene. CDR3 DNA: TGTGCCAGTAGTATGAGCGGGAGCTACAATGAGCAGTTCTTC. It encodes CASSMSGSYNEQFF.

The V gene is TRBV5-4, the J gene TRBJ2-1; 11 bases map to TRBD2. Trimming took 7 bases from V and 5 from J; bases not matched to a gene: 5. Germline CDR1 is SGHNT and CDR2 is YYREEE (reference sequence). The CDR3 runs 14 residues. CDR3 protein: CASATSGAHNEQFF. DNA for the CDR3: TGTGCCAGCGCGACTAGCGGGGCACACAATGAGCAGTTCTTC.

This clonotype has at least ten counts. The gene calls are TRBV18 and TRBJ2-3; TRBD1 aligns across 8 bases. The CDR3 is 15 residues long. The V gene end was trimmed by 6 bases and the J gene end by 3 bases; junction bases not matched to a gene: 8. Germline V gene lookup returns CDR1 KGHSH and CDR2 LQKENI. In nucleotides, the CDR3 is TGTGCCAGCTCTACGCGAGGACAGGGAACAGATACGCAGTATTTT. Translation: CASSTRGQGTDTQYF.

This clonotype was recorded a few times. The J gene is TRBJ1-1, the V gene TRBV4-3, with a tentative D call TRBD1 (6 bases). The CDR3 sequence is 15 residues long. Germline V gene lookup returns CDR1 LGHNA and CDR2 YSLEER. The V gene lost 0 bases and the J gene lost 7 bases, with 15 bases spanning the gap. CDR3 sequence: CASSQDRTVNNEAFF. The CDR3 nucleotides read TGCGCCAGCAGCCAAGATCGGACAGTTAATAATGAAGCTTTCTTT.

The genes are TRBV3-1 and TRBJ2-1, with D possibly being TRBD1 (6 bases). This CDR3 comprises 11 residues. V lost 1 base, J lost 14 bases, and 9 bases lay in between. Germline V gene lookup returns CDR1 LGHDT and CDR2 YNNKEL (reference sequence). The CDR3 spells CASSQAGVEFF. The CDR3, as DNA: TGTGCCAGCAGCCAAGCAGGGGTCGAGTTCTTC.

This clonotype has more than one count but fewer than ten. The V and J genes are TRBV9 and TRBJ2-1; TRBD2 matches at 8 bases. CDR1 and CDR2 (germline): SGDLS, YYNGEE. This CDR3 has 18 amino acids. The V gene end was trimmed by 0 bases and the J gene end by 3 bases; junction bases not matched to a gene: 11. Here the CDR3 DNA reads TGTGCCAGCAGCGTAGAGCCCCCCCGCGCGGGAGGCTACAATGAGCAGTTCTTC. The encoded protein is CASSVEPPRAGGYNEQFF. Full variable domain (outside the CDR3, taken from reference TRBV9 and TRBJ2-1): DSGVTQTPKHLITATGQRVTLRCSPRSGDLSVYWYQQSLDQGLQFLIQYYNGEERAKGNILERFSAQQFPDLHSELNLSSLELGDSALYFCASSVEPPRAGGYNEQFFGPGTRLTVL.

This clonotype has only a few counts. CDR3 DNA sequence: TGTGCCAGCAACTCTCGGGGGGCTGTCACAGATACGCAGTATTTT. It yields the protein CASNSRGAVTDTQYF. J is TRBJ2-3 and V is TRBV6-5; possibly TRBD2 for D (7 bases). The CDR3 extends over 15 amino acids. The ends were cut back, 7 bases at V and 2 bases at J, with 16 bases in the middle. Germline V gives CDR1 MNHEY, CDR2 SVGAGI.

This clonotype was seen only a few times. The chain uses TRBV29-1 and TRBJ2-3; 8 positions match TRBD1. CDR1 and CDR2 (germline): SQVTM, ANQGSEA. The CDR3 runs 12 residues. The CDR3 protein is CAGTGGSDTQYF. The CDR3 DNA follows: TGCGCCGGGACAGGTGGGTCAGATACGCAGTATTTT.

This chain uses TRBV25-1 with TRBJ2-3, with no clear D. CDR3 length equals 13 residues. CDR1 is MGHDK, CDR2 SYGVNS, per germline. Trimming took 1 base from V and 5 from J, leaving 7 bases between them. This CDR3 reads CASSESTLDTQYF. Here the CDR3 DNA reads TGTGCCAGCAGTGAATCGACCCTAGATACGCAGTATTTT.

This sequence joins TRBV7-9 and TRBJ2-3; D is possibly TRBD2 (5 bases). The CDR3 covers 16 residues. V was clipped by 3 bases and J by 3 bases, with 16 bases between them. Germline values: CDR1 SEHNR, CDR2 FQNEAQ (reference sequence). CDR3 residues: CASSFGGSFLTDTQYF. CDR3 sequence (DNA): TGTGCCAGCAGCTTCGGAGGCTCCTTCCTGACAGATACGCAGTATTTT.

This clonotype has more than one count but fewer than ten. This rearrangement joins TRBV18 to TRBJ2-7; D may match TRBD1 or TRBD2 (5 bases each). The V gene's germline CDR1 is KGHSH and CDR2 LQKENI. This CDR3 comprises 13 residues. Trimming took 6 bases from V and 0 from J, leaving 9 bases between them. CDR3 sequence (DNA): TGTGCCAGCTCGGGGGACGTCTCCTACGAGCAGTACTTC. Translated: CASSGDVSYEQYF.